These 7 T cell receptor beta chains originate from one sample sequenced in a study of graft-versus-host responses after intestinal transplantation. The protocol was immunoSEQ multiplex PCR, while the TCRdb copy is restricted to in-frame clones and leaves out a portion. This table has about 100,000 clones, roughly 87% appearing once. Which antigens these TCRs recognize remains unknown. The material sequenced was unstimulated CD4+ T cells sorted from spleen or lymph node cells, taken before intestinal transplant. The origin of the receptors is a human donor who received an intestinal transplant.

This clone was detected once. The DNA for the CDR3 is TGTGCCAGCAGCCAACAATTGGACGGCACCGGGGAGCTGTTTTTT. Amino acid sequence: CASSQQLDGTGELFF. V gene TRBV14 combines with J gene TRBJ2-2, with D uncertain. From germline, CDR1 is SGHDN and CDR2 FVKESK. The length of the CDR3 is 15 residues. V dropped 2 bases and J dropped 4 bases, with 11 bases sitting between them. The complete variable domain, with remaining parts taken from reference TRBV14 and TRBJ2-2, reads EAGVTQFPSHSVIEKGQTVTLRCDPISGHDNLYWYRRVMGKEIKFLLHFVKESKQDESGMPNNRFLAERTGGTYSTLKVQPAELEDSGVYFCASSQQLDGTGELFFGEGSRLTVL.

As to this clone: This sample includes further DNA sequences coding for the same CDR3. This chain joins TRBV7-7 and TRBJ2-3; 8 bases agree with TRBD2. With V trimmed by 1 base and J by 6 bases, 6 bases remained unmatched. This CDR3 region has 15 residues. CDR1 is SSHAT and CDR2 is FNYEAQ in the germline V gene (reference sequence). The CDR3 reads CASSLGLAGADTQYF. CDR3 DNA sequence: TGTGCCAGCAGCTTAGGTCTAGCGGGTGCGGATACGCAGTATTTT. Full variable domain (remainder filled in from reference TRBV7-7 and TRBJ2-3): GAGVSQSPRYKVTKRGQDVTLRCDPISSHATLYWYQQALGQGPEFLTYFNYEAQPDKSGLPSDRFSAERPEGSISTLTIQRTEQRDSAMYRCASSLGLAGADTQYFGPGTRLTVL.

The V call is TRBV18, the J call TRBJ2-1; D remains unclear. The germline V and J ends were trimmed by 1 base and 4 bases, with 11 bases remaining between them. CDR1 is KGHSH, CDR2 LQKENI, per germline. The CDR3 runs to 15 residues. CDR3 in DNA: TGTGCCAGCTCACCACTGGTTGGGCTGTACAATGAGCAGTTCTTC. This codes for CASSPLVGLYNEQFF. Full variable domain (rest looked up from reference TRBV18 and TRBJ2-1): NAGVMQNPRHLVRRRGQEARLRCSPMKGHSHVYWYRQLPEEGLKFMVYLQKENIIDESGMPKERFSAEFPKEGPSILRIQQVVRGDSAAYFCASSPLVGLYNEQFFGPGTRLTVL.

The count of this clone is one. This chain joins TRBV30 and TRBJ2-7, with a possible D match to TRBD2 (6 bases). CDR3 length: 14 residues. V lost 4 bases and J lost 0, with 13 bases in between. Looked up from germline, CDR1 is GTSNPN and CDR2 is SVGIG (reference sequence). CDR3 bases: TGTGCCTGGACCCCTGCGGGGATCTCCTACGAGCAGTACTTC. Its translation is CAWTPAGISYEQYF.

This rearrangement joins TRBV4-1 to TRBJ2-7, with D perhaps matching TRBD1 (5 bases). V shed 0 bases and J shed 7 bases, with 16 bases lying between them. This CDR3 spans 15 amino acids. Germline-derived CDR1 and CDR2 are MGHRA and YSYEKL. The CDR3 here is CASSQDFRGGWEQYF. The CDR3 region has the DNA TGCGCCAGCAGCCAAGATTTTAGGGGTGGGTGGGAGCAGTACTTC.

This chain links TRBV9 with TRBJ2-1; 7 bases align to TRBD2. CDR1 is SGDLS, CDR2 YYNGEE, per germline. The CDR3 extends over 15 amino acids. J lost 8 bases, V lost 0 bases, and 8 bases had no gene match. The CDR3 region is CASSVVGGGTDEQFF. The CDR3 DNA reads TGTGCCAGCAGCGTAGTCGGCGGGGGAACAGATGAGCAGTTCTTC.

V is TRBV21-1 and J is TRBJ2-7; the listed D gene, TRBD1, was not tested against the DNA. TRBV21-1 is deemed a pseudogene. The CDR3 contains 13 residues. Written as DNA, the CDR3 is TGTGCCAGCAGCAAAGACAGGGGCTACGAGCAGTACTTC. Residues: CASSKDRGYEQYF.